The next 29 T cell receptor beta chains were all read from a single sample in a study of glioma-infiltrating T cells. The iRepertoire nested amplicon-rescue multiplex PCR amplified TCR alpha and beta CDR3s from RNA. TCRdb re-called the multiplex PCR reads with MiXCR, one entry per CDR3 protein. The profile covers tens of thousands of distinct CDR3 sequences, with roughly 40% appearing a single time and about two fifths taken by the ten largest. The specimen was glioma tissue, nonneoplastic brain tissue, or PBMCs (not recorded which). Source of these receptors: a human donor with low-grade glioma or glioblastoma, undergoing nonglioma brain surgery, or in good health (not recorded which).

On this clonotype itself: This may be a read error: a much more frequent sequence differs by one nucleotide. The chain employs TRBV30 and TRBJ1-6, with D tentatively TRBD1 (5 bases). The germline V and J ends were trimmed by 1 base and 10 bases, with 11 bases remaining between them. This CDR3 region has 13 residues. Germline V lookup: CDR1 GTSNPN, CDR2 SVGIG (reference sequence). CDR3 bases: TGTGCCTGGAGTGCAGGGTATAGATCACCCCTCCACTTT. Translated: CAWSAGYRSPLHF.

The sample holds many counts of this clonotype. The J gene is TRBJ2-3, the V gene TRBV2; 9 bases map to TRBD2. The CDR3 has 16 amino acids. V was clipped by 6 bases and J by 2 bases; unmatched bases: 9. Germline lookup yields CDR1 SNHLY and CDR2 FYNNEI. In nucleotides, the CDR3 is TGTGCCAGCAGCGGGGCAGCGGGAGGCCTCACAGATACGCAGTATTTT. Amino acid sequence: CASSGAAGGLTDTQYF.

This clonotype was observed at least ten times. The rearrangement uses TRBV4-1 and TRBJ1-1; D is ambiguous. Trimming removed 0 bases at V and 0 bases at J, with 8 bases between. The CDR3 length is 15 residues. From germline, CDR1 is MGHRA and CDR2 YSYEKL. As DNA, the CDR3 is TGCGCCAGCAGCCAAGAACCAGCCCTGAACACTGAAGCTTTCTTT. Translating gives CASSQEPALNTEAFF.

This clonotype was counted many times. This chain joins TRBV24-1 and TRBJ2-7, with D unclear. Trimming cost V 1 base and J 3 bases, with 9 bases left between them. The CDR3 covers 14 residues. Germline lookup yields CDR1 KGHDR and CDR2 SFDVKD. The CDR3 DNA follows: TGTGCCACCAGTGATTTTAGGCAGCTCTACGAGCAGTACTTC. Protein sequence: CATSDFRQLYEQYF.

As concerns this clonotype: A read error is possible here, since a much larger clone lies one base away. This chain's CDR3 is CASSLQQANTKAFF. The CDR3 coding sequence is TGCGCCAGCAGCCTCCAGCAAGCGAACACTAAAGCTTTCTTT. The chain employs TRBV5-1 and TRBJ1-1; D is unresolved. The V gene's germline CDR1 is SGHRS and CDR2 YFSETQ. CDR3 length: 14 residues. Full variable domain (outside the CDR3, taken from reference TRBV5-1 and TRBJ1-1): KAGVTQTPRYLIKTRGQQVTLSCSPISGHRSVSWYQQTPGQGLQFLFEYFSETQRNKGNFPGRFSGRQFSNSRSEMNVSTLELGDSALYLCASSLQQANTKAFFGQGTRLTVV.

This clonotype was detected ten times or more. The rearrangement joins TRBV19 to TRBJ2-2, with a possible D match to TRBD1 (6 bases). Germline V CDR1 and CDR2: LNHDA, SQIVND (reference sequence). Trimming took off 10 bases at V and 0 bases at J, with 15 bases between the two ends. CDR3 length: 15 amino acids. The CDR3 region has the DNA TGTGCCACAAACCGGGACACCACGAACACCGGGGAGCTGTTTTTT. Its protein is CATNRDTTNTGELFF.

This clonotype came up many times. This chain joins TRBV28 and TRBJ2-5; possible D gene TRBD2, 5 bases. There are 12 residues in the CDR3. The germline gives CDR1 MDHEN, CDR2 SYDVKM. The ends were cut back, 6 bases at V and 5 bases at J, with 10 bases in the middle. CDR3 sequence reads: CASSSSWETQYF. Here the CDR3 DNA reads TGTGCCAGCAGCTCTAGCTGGGAGACCCAGTACTTC.

The chain joins TRBV27 to TRBJ2-3; 8 bases fit TRBD2. V lost 4 bases and J lost 3; bases outside the gene matches: 6. Germline V gives CDR1 MNHEY, CDR2 SMNVEV (reference sequence). The CDR3 runs to 15 residues. The CDR3 reads CASSSRSGGTDTQYF. DNA for the CDR3: TGTGCCAGCAGTTCCAGAAGCGGGGGAACAGATACGCAGTATTTT.

This clonotype has ten or more counts. J is TRBJ1-1 and V is TRBV6-1, with D hard to call. The CDR3 has 14 amino acids. Trimming took 5 bases from V and 1 from J, leaving 11 bases between them. Germline V gives CDR1 MNHNS, CDR2 SASEGT. This CDR3 reads CASSFFPANTEAFF. Written as DNA, the CDR3 is TGTGCCAGCAGTTTCTTTCCCGCGAACACTGAAGCTTTCTTT.

Worth noting for this clonotype: This is likely a read error, given that the CDR3 carries no conserved phenylalanine or tryptophan at its end. V usage is TRBV6-2 or TRBV6-3 and J usage is TRBJ2-3, with D perhaps matching TRBD2 (5 bases). This CDR3 is built from 13 residues. The germline V gene encodes CDR1 MNHEY and CDR2 SVGEGT. The CDR3 here is CASGGLFTDTQYI. The CDR3 DNA reads TGCGCCAGCGGCGGGTTGTTCACAGATACGCAGTATATT.

Concerning this clonotype itself: This may be a read error: a much more frequent sequence differs by one nucleotide. The chain employs TRBV11-1 and TRBJ2-1; 7 bases match TRBD2. CDR1 and CDR2 from the germline V gene are SGHAT and FQDESV (reference sequence). The CDR3 has 16 residues. V gave up 5 bases and J gave up 7 bases; unmatched junction bases: 14. The DNA for the CDR3 is TGTGCCAGCAGCCCCCACCTAGCGGTAGGGCCGAATGAGCAGTTCTTC. It is translated as CASSPHLAVGPNEQFF.

This clonotype was detected only a few times. This may stem from a read error, because a much larger clone lies one nucleotide away. CDR3 protein: CVSSEIEAEWEQFF. CDR3 nucleotide sequence: TGTGTCAGCAGTGAAATCGAGGCGGAATGGGAGCAGTTCTTC. This chain uses TRBV2 with TRBJ2-1; D not certain. CDR3 length equals 14 residues. Germline loops: CDR1 SNHLY, CDR2 FYNNEI. Looking up the rest from reference TRBV2 and TRBJ2-1 gives the full variable domain: EPEVTQTPSHQVTQMGQEVILRCVPISNHLYFYWYRQILGQKVEFLVSFYNNEISEKSEIFDDQFSVERPDGSNFTLKIRSTKLEDSAMYFCVSSEIEAEWEQFFGPGTRLTVL.

Turning to this clonotype: It is likely a read error, because the conserved phenylalanine at the end of the CDR3 is missing. Because the CDR3's place on the DNA is in doubt, the DNA is left out and the CDR3 is given as listed by TCRdb. The chain couples TRBV27 to TRBJ1-1. Both ends counted, the CDR3 spans 10 residues. Germline assignment: CDR1 MNHEY and CDR2 SMNVEV (reference sequence). The CDR3 region is CASTFTEAFS.

V usage is TRBV27 and J usage is TRBJ2-7, with TRBD1 matching over 9 bases. Germline loops: CDR1 MNHEY, CDR2 SMNVEV (reference sequence). V dropped 5 bases and J dropped 5; count of bases not matched to a gene: 13. This CDR3 has 16 amino acids. CDR3 DNA: TGTGCCAGCAGTGTCATCAATCCGGGACAGGGCCACGAGCAGTACTTC. Translated: CASSVINPGQGHEQYF.

Concerning this clonotype: This may stem from a read error, because a much larger clone lies one nucleotide away. The rearrangement uses TRBV2 and TRBJ2-7, with TRBD2 as a possible D gene (5 bases). The CDR3 is 11 amino acids. Germline V lookup: CDR1 SNHLY, CDR2 FYNNEI. Trimming removed 6 bases from V and 7 bases from J, with 10 bases in between. The CDR3 is CASRASCEQYF. In DNA, the CDR3 is TGTGCCAGCAGGGCTAGCTGTGAGCAGTACTTC.

Notes on this clonotype: It is unclear where the CDR3 begins or ends on the DNA, so no DNA is shown, and the CDR3 is as TCRdb lists it. The chain carries TRBV7-5 and TRBJ1-1. TRBV7-5 is classified as a pseudogene. The CDR3 numbers 15 amino acids, ends counted. The CDR3 sequence is CISVPAAVTDTEAFF.

Points on this clonotype: An end of the junction differs from the germline gene, which may be a read error. The rearrangement joins TRBV7-9 to TRBJ1-4; D uncertain. Per germline, CDR1 SEHNR and CDR2 FQNEAQ (reference sequence). The CDR3 extends over 16 amino acids. DNA for the CDR3: TGTTCCATCAGCCCGCAGTTTTTTTCGACCAATGAAAACCTGTTTTTT. This sequence encodes CSISPQFFSTNENLFF.

In its sample, this clonotype was seen many times. The chain recombines TRBV6-2 or TRBV6-3 with TRBJ2-7; no reliable D call. CDR3 length: 13 amino acids. CDR1 and CDR2 from the germline V gene are MNHEY and SVGEGT. V lost 7 bases and J 1 base, leaving 11 bases between the germline ends. Here the CDR3 DNA reads TGTGCCAGCACCAACGCCGGGTCCTACGAGCAGTACTTC. Its translation is CASTNAGSYEQYF.

In its sample, this clonotype was seen many times. The V gene is TRBV5-1, the J gene TRBJ2-2; D gene uncertain. This CDR3 region has 14 residues. CDR1 is SGHRS, CDR2 YFSETQ, per germline. V lost 3 bases and J 2 bases, leaving 8 bases between the germline ends. CDR3 in amino acids: CASSYDGNTGELFF. CDR3 sequence (DNA): TGCGCCAGCAGCTACGACGGTAACACCGGGGAGCTGTTTTTT.

Of note for this clonotype: A much larger clone is a single base away; this may be a read error. The J gene is TRBJ2-7, the V gene TRBV4-1; 8 positions match TRBD2. The length of the CDR3 is 16 residues. Germline CDR1 is MGHRA and CDR2 is YSYEKL. The CDR3 region is CASSLDQIAGTYEQYF. For the CDR3, the DNA is TGTGCCAGCAGCTTAGACCAAATAGCGGGGACCTACGAGCAGTACTTC.

The chain has TRBV29-1 and TRBJ2-1; maybe TRBD2 (5 bases). Looked up from germline, CDR1 is SQVTM and CDR2 is ANQGSEA. The CDR3 loop spans 15 amino acids. The CDR3 DNA sequence: TGCAGTTCTAGAGATGTACTAGAGGACTACAATGAGCAGTTCTTC. Translating gives CSSRDVLEDYNEQFF.

This clonotype was counted ten times or more. The J gene is TRBJ2-1, the V gene TRBV12-3 or TRBV12-4; 12 bases align to TRBD2. The CDR3 covers 14 residues. V lost 6 bases, J lost 7 bases, and 4 bases stayed unmatched. The CDR3 here is CASSPLAGGNEQFF. In nucleotides, the CDR3 is TGTGCCAGCAGCCCGCTAGCGGGGGGGAATGAGCAGTTCTTC.

The genes are TRBV5-1 and TRBJ1-3; 8 positions match TRBD1. The length of the CDR3 is 16 residues. Germline values: CDR1 SGHRS, CDR2 YFSETQ. The V and J ends lost 5 bases and 0 bases, in that order; junction bases with no gene match: 7. For the CDR3, the DNA is TGCGCCAGCAGGGTGGGACAGGCCGTCTCTGGAAACACCATATATTTT. It encodes CASRVGQAVSGNTIYF.

This clonotype was seen repeatedly, ten times or more. This sequence joins TRBV7-6 and TRBJ2-7; D gene unclear. CDR3 length: 15 residues. V lost 1 base and J lost 4, with 14 bases in between. Germline V gene sequence: CDR1 SGHVS, CDR2 FNYEAQ. The CDR3 DNA is TGTGCCAGCAGCTTAGTGACTGAACCTACGTACGAGCAGTACTTC. Encoded protein: CASSLVTEPTYEQYF.

The table lists this clonotype with many counts. The rearrangement links TRBV10-3 to TRBJ2-7; D is possibly TRBD1 (5 bases). Trimming cost V 3 bases and J 4 bases, with 13 bases left between them. CDR1 ENHRY and CDR2 SYGVKD come from the germline V gene. CDR3 length: 14 residues. The DNA of the CDR3 is TGTGCCATCAGTGACTGGGCAGGGCCGTACGAGCAGTACTTC. Protein product: CAISDWAGPYEQYF.

A note on this clonotype: A much larger clone differs from this one at a single base, so this may be a read error. The rearrangement joins TRBV5-4 to TRBJ2-1, with 11 positions matching TRBD2. Unmatched junction bases numbered 11, after V lost 2 bases and J lost 13 bases. CDR3 length equals 15 residues. Germline V gene data show CDR1 as SGHNT and CDR2 as YYREEE (reference sequence). The CDR3, as DNA: TGTGCCAGCAGCTTTTTAGCGGGAGGGGAAGAGACCCAGTTCTTC. Protein sequence: CASSFLAGGEETQFF.

About this clonotype: A read error may explain this, as a much larger clone is one base away. The V call is TRBV18, the J call TRBJ2-1; tentatively, D is TRBD1 (5 bases). Germline values: CDR1 KGHSH, CDR2 LQKENI. V shed 3 bases and J shed 10 bases, with 10 bases lying between them. This CDR3 comprises 12 residues. The CDR3 protein is CASSPDIAEQFF. DNA of the CDR3: TGTGCCAGCTCACCGGACATTGCCGAGCAGTTCTTC.

This clonotype showed up many times. The chain employs TRBV4-1 and TRBJ1-2; D gene unclear. Germline CDR1 reads MGHRA; CDR2 reads YSYEKL. The CDR3 consists of 13 residues. Trimming removed 6 bases from V and 0 bases from J, with 8 bases in between. Here the CDR3 DNA reads TGCGCCAGCAGTGTAGGGACTAACTATGGCTACACCTTC. Translation: CASSVGTNYGYTF.

This clonotype was observed at least ten times. A much larger clone differs from this one at a single base, so this may be a read error. The chain uses TRBV25-1 and TRBJ1-6, with D unclear. Looked up from germline, CDR1 is MGHDK and CDR2 is SYGVNS. V dropped 7 bases and J dropped 9 bases, with 13 bases sitting between them. The CDR3 has 13 amino acids. The CDR3 region is CASTRQGLSPLHF. In DNA form, the CDR3 reads TGTGCCAGCACCAGACAAGGGCTTTCACCCCTCCACTTT. Full variable domain (remainder filled in from reference TRBV25-1 and TRBJ1-6): EADIYQTPRYLVIGTGKKITLECSQTMGHDKMYWYQQDPGMELHLIHYSYGVNSTEKGDLSSESTVSRIRTEHFPLTLESARPSHTSQYLCASTRQGLSPLHFGNGTRLTVT.